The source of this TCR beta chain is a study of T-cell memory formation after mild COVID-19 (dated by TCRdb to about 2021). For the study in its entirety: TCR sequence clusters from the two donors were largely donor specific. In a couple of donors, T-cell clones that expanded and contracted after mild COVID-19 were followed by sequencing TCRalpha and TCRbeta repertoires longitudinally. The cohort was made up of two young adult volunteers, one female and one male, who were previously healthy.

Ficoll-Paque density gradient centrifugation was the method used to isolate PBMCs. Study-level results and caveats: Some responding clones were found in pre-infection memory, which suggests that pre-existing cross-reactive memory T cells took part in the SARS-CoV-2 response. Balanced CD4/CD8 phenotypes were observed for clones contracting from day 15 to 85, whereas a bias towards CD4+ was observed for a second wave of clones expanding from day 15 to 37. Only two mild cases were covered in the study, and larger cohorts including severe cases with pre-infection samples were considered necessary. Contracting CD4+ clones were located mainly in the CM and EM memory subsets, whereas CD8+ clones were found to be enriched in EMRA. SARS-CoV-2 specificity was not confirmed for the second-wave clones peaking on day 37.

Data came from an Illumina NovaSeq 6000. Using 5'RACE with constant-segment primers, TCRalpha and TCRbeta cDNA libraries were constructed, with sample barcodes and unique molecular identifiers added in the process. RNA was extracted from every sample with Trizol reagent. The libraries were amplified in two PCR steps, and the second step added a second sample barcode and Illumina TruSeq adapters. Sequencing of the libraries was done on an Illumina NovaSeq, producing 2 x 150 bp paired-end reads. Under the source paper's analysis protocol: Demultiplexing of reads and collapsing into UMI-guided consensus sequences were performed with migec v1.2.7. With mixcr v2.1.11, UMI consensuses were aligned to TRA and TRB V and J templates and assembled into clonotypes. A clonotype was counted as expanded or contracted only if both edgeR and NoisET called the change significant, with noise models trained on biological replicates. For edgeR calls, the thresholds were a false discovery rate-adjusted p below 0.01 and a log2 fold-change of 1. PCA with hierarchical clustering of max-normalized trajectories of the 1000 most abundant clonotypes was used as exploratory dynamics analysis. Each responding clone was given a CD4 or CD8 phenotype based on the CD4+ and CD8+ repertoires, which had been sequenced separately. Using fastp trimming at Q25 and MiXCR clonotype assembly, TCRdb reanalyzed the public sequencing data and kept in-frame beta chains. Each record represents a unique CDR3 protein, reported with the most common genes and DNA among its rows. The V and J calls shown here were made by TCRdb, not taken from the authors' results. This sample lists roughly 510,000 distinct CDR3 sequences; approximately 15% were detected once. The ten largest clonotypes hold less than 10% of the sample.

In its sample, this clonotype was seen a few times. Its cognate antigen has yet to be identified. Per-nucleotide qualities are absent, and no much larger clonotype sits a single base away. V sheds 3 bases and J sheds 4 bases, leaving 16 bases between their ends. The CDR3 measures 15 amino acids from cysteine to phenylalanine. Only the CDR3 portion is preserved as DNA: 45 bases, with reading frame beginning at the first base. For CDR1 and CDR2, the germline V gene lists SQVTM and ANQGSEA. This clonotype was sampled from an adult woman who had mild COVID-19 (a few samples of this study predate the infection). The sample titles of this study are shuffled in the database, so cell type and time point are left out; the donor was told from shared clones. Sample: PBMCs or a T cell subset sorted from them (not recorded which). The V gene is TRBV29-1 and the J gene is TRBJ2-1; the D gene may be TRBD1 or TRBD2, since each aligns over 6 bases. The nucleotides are TGCAGCGTTGATCCGGGGGCAAGCGGGTACAATGAGCAGTTCTTC. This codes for CSVDPGASGYNEQFF.